The 12 T cell receptor beta chains presented below share a single source sample, sequenced in a study of CD4+ T cells in melanoma. TCRdb's copy holds only in-frame clones and misses some; the assay was immunoSEQ multiplex PCR. The data contain fewer than 20,000 clones, approximately 79% of them seen just once; the ten biggest clones take up 10% to 15%. Material for sequencing was cells from a culture (not recorded whether cultured in vitro). All receptors come from a human donor with melanoma.

The chain recombines TRBV5-1 with TRBJ2-1; the D is unclear. V lost 0 bases, J lost 7 bases, and 5 bases lay in between. Germline V gene data show CDR1 as SGHRS and CDR2 as YFSETQ. This CDR3 comprises 12 residues. The CDR3 sequence: CASSLAFNEQFF. Written as DNA, the CDR3 is TGCGCCAGCAGCTTGGCCTTTAATGAGCAGTTCTTC.

V is TRBV11-2 and J is TRBJ1-1; maybe TRBD1 (6 bases). The CDR3 loop spans 14 amino acids. V shed 2 bases and J shed 0 bases, with 7 bases lying between them. Germline CDR1 is SGHAT and CDR2 is FQNNGV. The CDR3 sequence: CASSLTGMNTEAFF. CDR3 DNA: TGTGCCAGCAGCTTAACAGGGATGAACACTGAAGCTTTCTTT.

The CDR3 nucleotides are TGTGCCAGCAGCGTAGGATCTCCTGGGGCCAACGTCCTGACTTTC. Translating it yields CASSVGSPGANVLTF. The chain recombines TRBV9 with TRBJ2-6, with D unresolved. The CDR3 has 15 residues. V was pared by 0 bases and J by 2 bases, with 6 bases between. Germline CDR1 and CDR2: SGDLS and YYNGEE.

This clone was counted between two and nine times. This rearrangement joins TRBV2 to TRBJ1-5; D unclear. CDR3 size: 12 residues. In germline, CDR1 is SNHLY, CDR2 FYNNEI. V lost 2 bases, J lost 7 bases, and 6 bases lay in between. CDR3 sequence reads: CASSEWEQPQHF. The CDR3 DNA sequence: TGTGCCAGCAGTGAATGGGAGCAGCCCCAGCATTTT.

The chain joins TRBV30 to TRBJ2-1; D is undetermined. Trimming shortened V by 4 bases and J by 4 bases, and 8 bases separated the two germline ends. Germline CDR1 reads GTSNPN; CDR2 reads SVGIG (reference sequence). The CDR3 runs to 12 residues. CDR3 loop: CAWNKGYNEQFF. The CDR3 bases are TGTGCCTGGAATAAAGGGTACAATGAGCAGTTCTTC. Based on the CDR3 plus reference TRBV30 and TRBJ2-1, the full variable domain is SQTIHQWPATLVQPVGSPLSLECTVEGTSNPNLYWYRQAAGRGLQLLFYSVGIGQISSEVPQNLSASRPQDRQFILSSKKLLLSDSGFYLCAWNKGYNEQFFGPGTRLTVL.

In its sample, this clone was seen a few times. The rearrangement links TRBV7-3 to TRBJ2-7; the D is unclear. Germline-derived CDR1 and CDR2 are SGHTA and FQGTGA. The CDR3 sequence is 13 residues long. Between the trimmed V and J ends, which lost 1 base and 5 bases, there was a span of 9 bases. CDR3 in DNA: TGTGCCAGCAGCTTAAGCCAGGTCCACGAGCAGTACTTC. This sequence encodes CASSLSQVHEQYF.

This chain connects TRBV6-6 to TRBJ2-3; D is ambiguous. This CDR3 region has 11 residues. V dropped 8 bases and J dropped 4 bases, with 7 bases sitting between them. Germline CDR1 and CDR2: MNHNY and SVGAGI (reference sequence). The DNA for the CDR3 is TGTGCCAGCGGCGCACCAGATACGCAGTATTTT. Protein sequence: CASGAPDTQYF.

The CDR3 coding sequence is TGTGCCTGGAGTGGGACTAGCGGGGCCTACAATGAGCAGTTCTTC. Amino acid sequence: CAWSGTSGAYNEQFF. The chain employs TRBV30 and TRBJ2-1; 12 bases are shared with TRBD2. CDR1 and CDR2 from the germline V gene are GTSNPN and SVGIG (reference sequence). The CDR3 has 15 residues. Trimming cost V 1 base and J 2 bases; bases outside gene matches: 0.

The CDR3 coding sequence is TGCGCCAGCAGCTTGGGACAGGGCGATGAAAAACTGTTTTTT. This sequence encodes CASSLGQGDEKLFF. V usage is TRBV5-1 and J usage is TRBJ1-4, with 7 bases that match TRBD1. After removal of 0 bases from V and 6 bases from J, the junction contained 2 bases not matched to a gene. This CDR3 is built from 14 residues. Germline CDR1 and CDR2: SGHRS and YFSETQ.

V gene TRBV2 combines with J gene TRBJ2-3; D is undetermined. The V gene's germline CDR1 is SNHLY and CDR2 FYNNEI. V was pared by 1 base and J by 4 bases, with 9 bases between. The CDR3 is 14 amino acids. As DNA, the CDR3 is TGTGCCAGCAGTGAAGGGCACCCACCAGATACGCAGTATTTT. It translates to CASSEGHPPDTQYF.

This chain uses TRBV11-2 with TRBJ1-1; no firm D call. Looked up from germline, CDR1 is SGHAT and CDR2 is FQNNGV. The CDR3 totals 12 residues. With 10 bases removed from V and 1 base from J, the gap between germline ends came to 10 bases. CDR3 sequence reads: CATLGGNTEAFF. The CDR3, as DNA: TGTGCCACCCTTGGTGGGAACACTGAAGCTTTCTTT. The whole variable domain, filled in from reference TRBV11-2 and TRBJ1-1, reads EAGVAQSPRYKIIEKRQSVAFWCNPISGHATLYWYQQILGQGPKLLIQFQNNGVVDDSQLPKDRFSAERLKGVDSTLKIQPAKLEDSAVYLCATLGGNTEAFFGQGTRLTVV.

In this sample, this clone turned up a few times. The CDR3 spells CASSNAGRSNQPQHF. CDR3 sequence (DNA): TGTGCCAGCAGCAACGCGGGTCGCAGCAATCAGCCCCAGCATTTT. The chain has TRBV27 and TRBJ1-5; D unclear. This CDR3 is built from 15 residues. V gave up 6 bases and J gave up 1 base, with 13 bases separating them. Per germline, CDR1 MNHEY and CDR2 SMNVEV (reference sequence).